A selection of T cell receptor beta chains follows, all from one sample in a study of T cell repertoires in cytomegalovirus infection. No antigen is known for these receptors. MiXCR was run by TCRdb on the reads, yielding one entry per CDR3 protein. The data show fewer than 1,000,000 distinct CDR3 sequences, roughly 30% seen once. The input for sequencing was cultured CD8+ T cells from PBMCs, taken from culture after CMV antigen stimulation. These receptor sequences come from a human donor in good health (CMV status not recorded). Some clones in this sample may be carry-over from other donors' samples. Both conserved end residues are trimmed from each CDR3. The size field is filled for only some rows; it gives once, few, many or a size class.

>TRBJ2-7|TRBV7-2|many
ASSLGFLGGPYEQY
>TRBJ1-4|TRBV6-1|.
ASSDDRQGAREKLF
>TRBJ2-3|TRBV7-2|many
ASSDRQVPPIPPDTQY
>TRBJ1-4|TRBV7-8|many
ASSLVGGESEKLF
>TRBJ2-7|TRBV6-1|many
ASSGLWTGTYEQY
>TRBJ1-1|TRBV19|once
ASSPPVFRGTEAF
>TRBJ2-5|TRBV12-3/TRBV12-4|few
ASGGAGETQY
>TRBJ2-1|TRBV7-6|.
ASSLYDGGPFGEQF
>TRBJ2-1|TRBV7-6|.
ASSLGGTREQF
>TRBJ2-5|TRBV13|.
ASSPRDRGMETQY
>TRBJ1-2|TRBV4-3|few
ASSQDGGTLNYGYT
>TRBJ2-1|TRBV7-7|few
ASSLDPQGNLYNEQF
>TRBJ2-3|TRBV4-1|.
ASSQGYDRNTDTQY
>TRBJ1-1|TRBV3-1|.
ASSRDFVDTEAF
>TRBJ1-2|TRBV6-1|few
ASAGGGGYT
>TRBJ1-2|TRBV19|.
ASSSSDSYGYT
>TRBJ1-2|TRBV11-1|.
ASSLGSGGENGYT
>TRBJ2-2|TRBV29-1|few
SVDSGNTGELF
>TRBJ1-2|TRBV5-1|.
ASSGRENQRMDGYT
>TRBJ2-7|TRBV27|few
ASSLSQGREQY
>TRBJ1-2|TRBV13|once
ASSGGQEPYGYT
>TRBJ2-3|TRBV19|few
ASSAFSVGLTDTQY
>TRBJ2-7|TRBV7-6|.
ASSLGSILYEQY
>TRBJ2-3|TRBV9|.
ASMESEAGGQRDTQY
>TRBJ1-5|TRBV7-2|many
ASSLVPQGYNQPQH
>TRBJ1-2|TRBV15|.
ATSRDPDSNYGYT
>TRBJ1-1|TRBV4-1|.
ASSPRDRTNTEAF
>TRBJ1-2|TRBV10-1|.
ASSPGAFGYT
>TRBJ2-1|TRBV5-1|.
ASRGLLYNEQF
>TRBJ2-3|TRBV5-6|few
ASSLATTDTQY
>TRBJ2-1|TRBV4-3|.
ASSYTFYNEQF
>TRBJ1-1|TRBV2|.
ASSESQGTEAF
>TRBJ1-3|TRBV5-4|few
ASSPGRVSGNTIY
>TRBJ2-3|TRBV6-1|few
ASSEWWGGRTDTQY
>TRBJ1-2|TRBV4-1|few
ASSQGGIYT
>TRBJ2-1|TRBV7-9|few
ASSSPQGTGNEQF
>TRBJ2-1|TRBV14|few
ASSQTGGSYNEQF
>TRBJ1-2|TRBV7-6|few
ASSLQGDGYT
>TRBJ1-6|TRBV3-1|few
ASSQDTRRYYNSPLH
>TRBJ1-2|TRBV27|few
ASSLGGQGALRYGYT
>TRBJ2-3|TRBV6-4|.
ASSDGTSGPDTQY